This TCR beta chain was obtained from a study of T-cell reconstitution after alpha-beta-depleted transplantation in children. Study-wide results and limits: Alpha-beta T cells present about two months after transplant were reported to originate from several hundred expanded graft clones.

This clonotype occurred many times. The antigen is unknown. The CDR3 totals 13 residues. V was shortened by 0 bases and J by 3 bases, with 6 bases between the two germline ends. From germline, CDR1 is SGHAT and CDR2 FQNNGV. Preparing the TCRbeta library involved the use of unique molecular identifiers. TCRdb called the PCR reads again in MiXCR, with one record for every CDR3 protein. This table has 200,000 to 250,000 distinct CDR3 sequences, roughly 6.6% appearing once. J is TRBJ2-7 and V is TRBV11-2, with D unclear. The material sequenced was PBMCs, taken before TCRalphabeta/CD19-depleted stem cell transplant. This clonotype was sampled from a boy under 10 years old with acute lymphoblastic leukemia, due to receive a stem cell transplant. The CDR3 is CASSLDRNYEQYF. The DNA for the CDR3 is TGTGCCAGCAGCTTAGACAGAAACTACGAGCAGTACTTC.